This T cell receptor (beta chain) was captured by sequencing in a study of human CD8 memory T cell subsets. Study-wide results and limits: Of all T cell receptor chains, just the beta chains were sequenced in this study. Repertoires of stem-like memory and precursor exhausted T cells showed minimal mutual overlap.

UMI-labeled 5' RACE was used to make TCR beta libraries. In the original processing: Whatever TCR beta library was examined, it held from about 3,000 up to roughly 18,000 functional CDR3 beta clonotypes. TCRdb reprocessed the 5' RACE reads, with one entry per CDR3 protein and no DNA. Here the V and J calls rest on TCRdb's processing, not on the authors' analysis. This table lists under 6,000 distinct CDR3 sequences. From germline, CDR1 is SGHAT and CDR2 FQNNGV. The CDR3 is 13 amino acids. Points on this clonotype: Its matching antigen is unknown.

The TCR comes from a human donor in good health. The chain links TRBV11-2 to TRBJ2-1; TCRdb gives TRBD2 as the D gene, but with no DNA this cannot be confirmed. The sample comprised CD8+ T cells from PBMCs. This CDR3 is CASILSGSDEQFF.